This is a list of T cell receptor beta chains from one sample in a study of technical replicates of blood from a few donors. Assay: immunoSEQ multiplex PCR; the TCRdb copy retains only in-frame clones and omits some. The data hold tens of thousands of clones, with about 86% observed a single time. The sample taken for sequencing was PBMCs. The receptor source for this set is a human donor in good health. Some clones in this sample may be carry-over from other donors' samples. Each CDR3 is given with its conserved first and last residue. A D gene is named only where the DNA matches it firmly. Only some rows state a clone size, as once, few, many or a class for expanded clones.

TRBV7-3	TRBD1	15	TRBJ2-1	-	CASSLPGTGYNEQFF	TGTGCCAGCAGCCTCCCCGGGACAGGGTACAATGAGCAGTTCTTC
TRBV7-9	-	12	TRBJ2-1	-	CASSSPFGEQFF	TGTGCCAGCAGCTCCCCATTCGGTGAGCAGTTCTTC
TRBV5-1	-	14	TRBJ2-3	-	CASSPEDLGATQYF	TGCGCCAGCAGCCCGGAAGATCTAGGAGCTACGCAGTATTTT
TRBV27	TRBD1	15	TRBJ1-5	-	CATKGQGDSNQPQHF	TGTGCCACCAAGGGACAGGGCGATAGCAATCAGCCCCAGCATTTT
TRBV7-7	TRBD1	16	TRBJ2-2	-	CASSPTGGDLTGELFF	TGTGCCAGCAGCCCGACAGGGGGCGACCTCACCGGGGAGCTGTTTTTT
TRBV9	-	13	TRBJ1-1	-	CASSGPQGVEAFF	TGTGCCAGCAGCGGCCCACAGGGTGTCGAAGCTTTCTTT
TRBV2	TRBD1	19	TRBJ1-2	-	CASSEALGRQGSGDYGYTF	TGTGCCAGCAGTGAAGCGCTTGGGAGACAGGGATCAGGGGACTATGGCTACACCTTC
TRBV21-1	-	15	TRBJ1-6	-	CASSKQRLYNSPLHF	TGTGCCAGCAGCAAACAGAGACTGTATAATTCACCCCTCCACTTT
TRBV5-1	-	18	TRBJ1-4	-	CASSLEGTPWSANEKLFF	TGCGCCAGCAGCTTGGAAGGGACACCTTGGTCGGCTAATGAAAAACTGTTTTTT
TRBV7-2	TRBD1	15	TRBJ1-3	once	CASSQDRGSGNTIYF	TGTGCCAGCAGCCAGGACAGGGGATCTGGAAACACCATATATTTT
TRBV6-1	TRBD2	14	TRBJ2-7	-	CASSWTSASYEQYF	TGTGCCAGCAGTTGGACTAGCGCATCCTACGAGCAGTACTTC
TRBV7-9	-	14	TRBJ2-3	-	CASSLDGGLGTQYF	TGTGCCAGCAGCTTAGACGGCGGATTGGGTACGCAGTATTTT
TRBV21-1	-	19	TRBJ1-2	-	CASSPLQGPRTKANYGYTF	TGTGCCAGCAGCCCACTACAGGGGCCACGAACCAAAGCTAACTATGGCTACACCTTC
TRBV7-2	TRBD1	14	TRBJ1-5	-	CASSFSGGVQPQHF	TGTGCCAGCAGCTTTTCAGGGGGCGTTCAGCCCCAGCATTTT
TRBV29-1	TRBD1	11	TRBJ1-2	-	CSVGQGWGYTF	TGCAGCGTTGGACAGGGTTGGGGCTACACCTTC
TRBV29-1	-	14	TRBJ2-5	once	CSVEVGGDQETQYF	TGCAGCGTTGAAGTAGGCGGGGACCAAGAGACCCAGTACTTC
TRBV14	-	15	TRBJ1-1	-	CASSEEATPSSEAFF	TGTGCCAGCAGCGAAGAGGCCACCCCAAGTTCGGAAGCTTTCTTT